This T cell receptor (beta chain) is drawn from a study of blood T cell repertoires in COVID-19. Germline CDR1 SGHTA, CDR2 FQGNSA. Unmatched junction bases numbered 9, after V lost 4 bases and J lost 5 bases. This CDR3 contains 15 residues. Here immunoSEQ multiplex PCR was the method, and the copy in TCRdb shows in-frame clones only, minus some. The sample shows 330,000 or so clones, around 90% of them seen only once. The chain couples TRBV7-2 to TRBJ2-5, with 8 bases lining up with TRBD1. This TCR was sampled from a man aged 25-40 years with COVID-19, enrolled during active disease. The specimen was peripheral blood. The CDR3 loop is CASSWGTGKRETQYF. The DNA for the CDR3 is TGTGCCAGCAGCTGGGGGACAGGAAAAAGGGAGACCCAGTACTTC.